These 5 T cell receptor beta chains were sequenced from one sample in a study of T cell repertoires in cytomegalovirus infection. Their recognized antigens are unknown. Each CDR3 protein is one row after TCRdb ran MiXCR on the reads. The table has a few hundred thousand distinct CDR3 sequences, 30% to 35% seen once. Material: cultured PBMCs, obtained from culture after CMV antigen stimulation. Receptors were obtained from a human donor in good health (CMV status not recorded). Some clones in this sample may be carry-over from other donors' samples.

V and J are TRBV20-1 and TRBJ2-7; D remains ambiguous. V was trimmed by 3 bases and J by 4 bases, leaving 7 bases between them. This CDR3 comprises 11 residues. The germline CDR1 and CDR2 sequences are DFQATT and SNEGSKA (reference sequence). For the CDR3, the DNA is TGCAGTGCTAGTGGGGAATACGAGCAGTACTTC. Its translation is CSASGEYEQYF.

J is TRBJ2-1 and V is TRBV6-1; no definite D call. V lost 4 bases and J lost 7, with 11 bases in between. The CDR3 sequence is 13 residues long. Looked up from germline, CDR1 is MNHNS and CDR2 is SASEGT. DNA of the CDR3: TGTGCCAGCAGTGGTGGGAACGTGAATGAGCAGTTCTTC. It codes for CASSGGNVNEQFF.

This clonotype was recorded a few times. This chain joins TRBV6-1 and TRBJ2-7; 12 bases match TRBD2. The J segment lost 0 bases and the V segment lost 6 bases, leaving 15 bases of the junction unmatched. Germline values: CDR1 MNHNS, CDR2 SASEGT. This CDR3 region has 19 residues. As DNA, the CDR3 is TGTGCCAGCAGACCCCCCGAGGGACTAGCGGGCCAGAGCTCCTACGAGCAGTACTTC. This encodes CASRPPEGLAGQSSYEQYF.

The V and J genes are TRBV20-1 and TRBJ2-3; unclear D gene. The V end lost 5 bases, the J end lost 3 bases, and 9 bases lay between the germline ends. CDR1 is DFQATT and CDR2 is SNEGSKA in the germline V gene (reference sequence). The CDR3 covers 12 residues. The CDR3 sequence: CSAASATDTQYF. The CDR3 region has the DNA TGCAGTGCTGCCTCAGCAACAGATACGCAGTATTTT.

The CDR3 loop is CASRRAGLYNEQFF. DNA for the CDR3: TGTGCCAGCAGGCGAGCGGGACTCTACAATGAGCAGTTCTTC. V usage is TRBV6-6 and J usage is TRBJ2-1; 7 nucleotides align to TRBD2. Germline V lookup: CDR1 MNHNY, CDR2 SVGAGI (reference sequence). The CDR3 covers 14 residues. Trimming took 6 bases from V and 3 from J; bases not matched to a gene: 5.